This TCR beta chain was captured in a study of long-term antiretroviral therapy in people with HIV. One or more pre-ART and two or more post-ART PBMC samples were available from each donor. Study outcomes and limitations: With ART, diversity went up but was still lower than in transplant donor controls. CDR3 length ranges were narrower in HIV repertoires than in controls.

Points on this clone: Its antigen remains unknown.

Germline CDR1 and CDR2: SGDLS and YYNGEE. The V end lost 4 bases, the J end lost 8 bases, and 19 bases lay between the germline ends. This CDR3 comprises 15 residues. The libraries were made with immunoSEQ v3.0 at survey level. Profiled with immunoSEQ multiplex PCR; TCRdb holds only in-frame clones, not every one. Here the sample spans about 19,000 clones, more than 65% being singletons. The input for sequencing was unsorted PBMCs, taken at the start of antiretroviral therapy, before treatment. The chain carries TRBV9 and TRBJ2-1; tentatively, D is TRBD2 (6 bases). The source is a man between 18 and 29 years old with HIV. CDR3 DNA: TGTGCCAGCAGCTCCTTCGGGAGCCCCCGGGATGAGCAGTTCTTC. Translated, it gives CASSSFGSPRDEQFF.